This T cell receptor beta chain was sequenced in a study of blood T cell repertoires in COVID-19. Study details: The United States, Italy and Spain supplied acute and convalescent COVID-19 samples. PBMCs, B-cell-depleted T cells, or T cells were the source of the cDNA or gDNA that made up the material.

V was pared by 0 bases and J by 4 bases, with 15 bases between. CDR1 and CDR2 from the germline V gene are SGHVS and FNYEAQ. The CDR3 sequence is 16 residues long. Source study methods: It was from reference gene primer amplification that nucleated cell counts were estimated. The repertoire was sequenced with immunoSEQ multiplex PCR; TCRdb's copy has only in-frame clones and lacks some. V and J calls and clone size are copied from that table; D and trimming were computed from the DNA. The repertoire holds about 200,000 clones, with just over 85% as singletons. The receptor was isolated from a man older than 75 with acute or convalescent COVID-19. Source material: peripheral blood. The J gene is TRBJ2-5, the V gene TRBV7-6; the D gene is possibly TRBD1 (8 bases). The CDR3: CASSLAGQGGRETQYF. Written as DNA, the CDR3 is TGTGCCAGCAGCTTAGCAGGACAGGGAGGGCGAGAGACCCAGTACTTC.